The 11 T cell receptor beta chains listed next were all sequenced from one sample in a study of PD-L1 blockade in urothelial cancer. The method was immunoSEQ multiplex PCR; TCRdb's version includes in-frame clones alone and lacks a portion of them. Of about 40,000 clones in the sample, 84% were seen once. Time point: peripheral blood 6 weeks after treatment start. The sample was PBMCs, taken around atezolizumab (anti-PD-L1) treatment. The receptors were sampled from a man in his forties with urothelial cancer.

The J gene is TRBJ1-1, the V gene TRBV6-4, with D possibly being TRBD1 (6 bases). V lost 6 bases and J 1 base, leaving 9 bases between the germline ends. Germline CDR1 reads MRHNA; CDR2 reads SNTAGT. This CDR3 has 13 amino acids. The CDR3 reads CASSVTGNTEAFF. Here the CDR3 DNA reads TGTGCCAGCAGCGTGACAGGGAACACTGAAGCTTTCTTT.

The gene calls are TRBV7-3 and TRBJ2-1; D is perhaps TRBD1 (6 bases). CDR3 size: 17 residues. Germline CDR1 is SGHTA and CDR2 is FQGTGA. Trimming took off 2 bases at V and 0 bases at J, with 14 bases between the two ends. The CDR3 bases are TGTGCCAGCAGCTTAGGGGGCCTCCTTAGCTCCTACAATGAGCAGTTCTTC. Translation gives CASSLGGLLSSYNEQFF.

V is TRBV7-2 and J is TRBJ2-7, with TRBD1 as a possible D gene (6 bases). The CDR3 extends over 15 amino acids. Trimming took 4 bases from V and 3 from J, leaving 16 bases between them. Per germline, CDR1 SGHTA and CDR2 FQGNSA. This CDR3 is CASSSQTGPGYEQYF. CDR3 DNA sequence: TGTGCCAGCAGCTCCCAGACAGGTCCTGGCTACGAGCAGTACTTC. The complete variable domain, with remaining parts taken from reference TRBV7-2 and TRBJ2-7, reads GAGVSQSPSNKVTEKGKDVELRCDPISGHTALYWYRQSLGQGLEFLIYFQGNSAPDKSGLPSDRFSAERTGGSVSTLTIQRTQQEDSAVYLCASSSQTGPGYEQYFGPGTRLTVT.

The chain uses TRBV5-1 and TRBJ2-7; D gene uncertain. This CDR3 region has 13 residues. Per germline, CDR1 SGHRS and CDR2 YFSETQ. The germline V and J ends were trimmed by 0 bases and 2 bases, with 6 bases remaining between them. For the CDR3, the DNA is TGCGCCAGCAGCTTGGCGGTCACCTACGAGCAGTACTTC. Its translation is CASSLAVTYEQYF.

The CDR3 loop reads CASGLLSEQYF. In DNA form, the CDR3 reads TGTGCCAGCGGGCTCCTCAGTGAGCAGTACTTC. The chain has TRBV11-1 and TRBJ2-7, with D unclear. CDR3 length equals 11 residues. Germline V lookup: CDR1 SGHAT, CDR2 FQDESV (reference sequence). Between the trimmed V and J ends, which lost 8 bases and 7 bases, there was a span of 12 bases. The full variable domain, its missing parts supplied by reference TRBV11-1 and TRBJ2-7, is EAEVAQSPRYKITEKSQAVAFWCDPISGHATLYWYRQILGQGPELLVQFQDESVVDDSQLPKDRFSAERLKGVDSTLKIQPAELGDSAMYLCASGLLSEQYFGPGTRLTVT.

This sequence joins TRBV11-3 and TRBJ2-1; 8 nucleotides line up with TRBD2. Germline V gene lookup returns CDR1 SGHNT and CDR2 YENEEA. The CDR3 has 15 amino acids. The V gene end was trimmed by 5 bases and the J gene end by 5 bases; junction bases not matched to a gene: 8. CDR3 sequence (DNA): TGTGCCAGCAGCGCATCTAGCGGGTGGCACAATGAGCAGTTCTTC. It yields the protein CASSASSGWHNEQFF.

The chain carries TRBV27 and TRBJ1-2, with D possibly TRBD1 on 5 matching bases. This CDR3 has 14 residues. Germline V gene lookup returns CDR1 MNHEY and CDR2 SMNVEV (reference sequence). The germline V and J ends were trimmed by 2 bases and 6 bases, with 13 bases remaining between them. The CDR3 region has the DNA TGTGCCAGCAGTTTAAGGGGCAGGGTCGATGGCTACACCTTC. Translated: CASSLRGRVDGYTF.

The CDR3 here is CAWRHRDRGNQPQHF. The CDR3 nucleotides read TGTGCCTGGAGGCACCGGGACAGAGGAAATCAGCCCCAGCATTTT. This chain uses TRBV30 with TRBJ1-5; 7 bases agree with TRBD1. The CDR3 loop spans 15 amino acids. Trimming removed 3 bases from V and 4 bases from J; junction bases left unmatched: 9. CDR1 and CDR2 (germline): GTSNPN, SVGIG (reference sequence).

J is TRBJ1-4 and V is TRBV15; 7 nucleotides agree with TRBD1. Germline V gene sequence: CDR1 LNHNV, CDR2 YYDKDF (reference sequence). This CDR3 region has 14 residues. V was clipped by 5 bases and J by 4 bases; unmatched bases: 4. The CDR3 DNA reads TGTGCCACCAGCTTCCAGGGGGATAATGAAAAACTGTTTTTT. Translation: CATSFQGDNEKLFF. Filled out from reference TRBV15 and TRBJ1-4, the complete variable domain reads DAMVIQNPRYQVTQFGKPVTLSCSQTLNHNVMYWYQQKSSQAPKLLFHYYDKDFNNEADTPDNFQSRRPNTSFCFLDIRSPGLGDTAMYLCATSFQGDNEKLFFGSGTQLSVL.

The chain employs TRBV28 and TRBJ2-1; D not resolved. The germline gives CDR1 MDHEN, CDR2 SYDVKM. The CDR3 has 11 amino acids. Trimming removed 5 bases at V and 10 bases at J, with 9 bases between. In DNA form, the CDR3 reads TGTGCCAGCAGTATTCTCCAGGAGCAGTTCTTC. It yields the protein CASSILQEQFF.

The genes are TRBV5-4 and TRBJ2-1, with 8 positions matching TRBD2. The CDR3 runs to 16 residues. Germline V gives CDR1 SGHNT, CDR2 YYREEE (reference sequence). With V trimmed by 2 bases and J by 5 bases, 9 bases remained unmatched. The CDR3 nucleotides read TGTGCCAGCAGCTTAAAAGCCCAGCGGGGGAACAATGAGCAGTTCTTC. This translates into CASSLKAQRGNNEQFF.